This paragraph reports one TCR beta chain. This clonotype came up a few times. There is no known antigen for this receptor. No per-base quality is available; no much larger clone lies one base away. The source of the sample is a study of T cells in Graves' hyperthyroidism and ophthalmopathy (dated by TCRdb to the late 2010s). General notes on the study: Peripheral blood was sampled at the time of initial diagnosis, prior to any treatment. A discovery cohort of about a hundred patients, roughly 45 with Graves' ophthalmopathy and under 60 with stable Graves' hyperthyroidism, was used to find distinguishing TCR V-J signatures. Prospective prediction of ophthalmopathy was tested in an independent validation cohort of fewer than 20 hyperthyroidism patients and some 17 patients who later progressed to ophthalmopathy. The 85 to 100 discovery patients were divided at random into training and test sets in a 7:3 ratio. In addition, the study compared T-cell repertoires in thyroid tissue and in blood from 6 or 7 Graves' hyperthyroidism patients. After blood sampling, hyperthyroidism patients were treated with methimazole at a starting dose of 30 mg daily, and ophthalmopathy patients were treated with high-dose intravenous methylprednisolone. According to the paper, TCR Vbeta CDR3 sequencing was carried out on some 130 peripheral blood samples, which came from fewer than 50 ophthalmopathy, under 80 hyperthyroidism and about 17 progressor patients. General conclusions and limits of the study: In cross-validation, a model built on a 13 V-J signature told ophthalmopathy apart from stable hyperthyroidism with 87.88% sensitivity and approximately 81% specificity, and in testing the same model reached 80%/75%. In validation, the model predicted progression to ophthalmopathy a median of about 6 months before onset, with roughly 71% sensitivity and 72.22% specificity. No statistical method was used to fix the sample size in advance, and group allocation was not hidden from the investigators. Most expanded thyroid clonotypes (frequency above 0.001) were also found in blood, which suggests that blood repertoires may mirror thyroid immune responses.

Moderately to severely active disease, a Clinical Activity Score of at least 3, a NOSPECS grade of at least 4, and a duration under 3 months were present in ophthalmopathy patients. Any patient with an uncontrolled infection, another autoimmune disease, pregnancy or lactation was excluded. Diagnoses relied on clinical symptoms, serum thyroxine and TRAb, thyroid ultrasound and orbital computed tomography. PBMCs were separated from about 10 ml of fresh peripheral blood using Ficoll-Paque density gradient centrifugation. Total RNA was extracted using Trizol reagent, and RNA quality was assessed on an Agilent 2100 Bioanalyzer. The TCR beta CDR3 regions were amplified from the RNA transcripts. A first-round RT-PCR of the TCR CDR3 used the HTBI primer set with the Qiagen OneStep RT-PCR kit. Libraries were constructed in a second round of multiplex PCR, after which size selection and purification were carried out. The libraries were sequenced on an Illumina HiSeq2000 using paired-end 100 bp reads. For the original study's pipeline: SOAPnuke was used to process the raw data, removing reads that contained adapters or uncalled bases, had a mean Phred below 15, or lacked an exact match to the constant primer or identifier. High-quality paired reads were merged with COPE v1.2.5, and unique nucleotide sequences were defined as clonotypes. MiTCR v1.1 was used to align clonotypes to the IMGT TRBV, TRBD and TRBJ reference segments. Analysis was restricted to V-J combinations with a frequency above 0.0001, which covered about 99% of repertoires. A TCS score was defined as the ratio between F50 (clonal expansion) and ExV (chaos), using BLOSUM62-based TCRdist between CDR3 peptides within each V-J. Welch's t-statistics and random forest reduced fewer than 600 V-J features to around 14, which were used in a naive Bayes classifier (R e1071). TCRdb reprocessed the public reads (quality trimming at Q25 with fastp, clone calling with MiXCR) and kept in-frame beta chains. Rows are combined by CDR3 protein, so each entry shows the most common genes and DNA. The V and J calls come from TCRdb's annotation, not from the publication. For this sample the table gives a few hundred thousand distinct CDR3 sequences, of which roughly 15% were detected only once. The ten largest clones capture 2.5% to 4% of the sample.

Germline trimming: 4 bases from V, 7 bases from J; junction bases outside gene matches: 13. The germline V gene encodes CDR1 SNHLY and CDR2 FYNNEI. Spanning cysteine to phenylalanine, the CDR3 consists of 16 amino acids. Of all the DNA, just the CDR3 is kept, 48 bases in frame from base 1. The TCR was taken from a woman aged 40-49 years with Graves' ophthalmopathy. What was sequenced was blood. The sequence is built from TRBV2 and TRBJ1-1, and TRBD1 aligns with 9 junction nucleotides. The CDR3 is CASSVTGGTTTSEAFF. The nucleotides read TGTGCCAGCAGTGTGACAGGGGGTACCACGACCAGTGAAGCTTTCTTT.